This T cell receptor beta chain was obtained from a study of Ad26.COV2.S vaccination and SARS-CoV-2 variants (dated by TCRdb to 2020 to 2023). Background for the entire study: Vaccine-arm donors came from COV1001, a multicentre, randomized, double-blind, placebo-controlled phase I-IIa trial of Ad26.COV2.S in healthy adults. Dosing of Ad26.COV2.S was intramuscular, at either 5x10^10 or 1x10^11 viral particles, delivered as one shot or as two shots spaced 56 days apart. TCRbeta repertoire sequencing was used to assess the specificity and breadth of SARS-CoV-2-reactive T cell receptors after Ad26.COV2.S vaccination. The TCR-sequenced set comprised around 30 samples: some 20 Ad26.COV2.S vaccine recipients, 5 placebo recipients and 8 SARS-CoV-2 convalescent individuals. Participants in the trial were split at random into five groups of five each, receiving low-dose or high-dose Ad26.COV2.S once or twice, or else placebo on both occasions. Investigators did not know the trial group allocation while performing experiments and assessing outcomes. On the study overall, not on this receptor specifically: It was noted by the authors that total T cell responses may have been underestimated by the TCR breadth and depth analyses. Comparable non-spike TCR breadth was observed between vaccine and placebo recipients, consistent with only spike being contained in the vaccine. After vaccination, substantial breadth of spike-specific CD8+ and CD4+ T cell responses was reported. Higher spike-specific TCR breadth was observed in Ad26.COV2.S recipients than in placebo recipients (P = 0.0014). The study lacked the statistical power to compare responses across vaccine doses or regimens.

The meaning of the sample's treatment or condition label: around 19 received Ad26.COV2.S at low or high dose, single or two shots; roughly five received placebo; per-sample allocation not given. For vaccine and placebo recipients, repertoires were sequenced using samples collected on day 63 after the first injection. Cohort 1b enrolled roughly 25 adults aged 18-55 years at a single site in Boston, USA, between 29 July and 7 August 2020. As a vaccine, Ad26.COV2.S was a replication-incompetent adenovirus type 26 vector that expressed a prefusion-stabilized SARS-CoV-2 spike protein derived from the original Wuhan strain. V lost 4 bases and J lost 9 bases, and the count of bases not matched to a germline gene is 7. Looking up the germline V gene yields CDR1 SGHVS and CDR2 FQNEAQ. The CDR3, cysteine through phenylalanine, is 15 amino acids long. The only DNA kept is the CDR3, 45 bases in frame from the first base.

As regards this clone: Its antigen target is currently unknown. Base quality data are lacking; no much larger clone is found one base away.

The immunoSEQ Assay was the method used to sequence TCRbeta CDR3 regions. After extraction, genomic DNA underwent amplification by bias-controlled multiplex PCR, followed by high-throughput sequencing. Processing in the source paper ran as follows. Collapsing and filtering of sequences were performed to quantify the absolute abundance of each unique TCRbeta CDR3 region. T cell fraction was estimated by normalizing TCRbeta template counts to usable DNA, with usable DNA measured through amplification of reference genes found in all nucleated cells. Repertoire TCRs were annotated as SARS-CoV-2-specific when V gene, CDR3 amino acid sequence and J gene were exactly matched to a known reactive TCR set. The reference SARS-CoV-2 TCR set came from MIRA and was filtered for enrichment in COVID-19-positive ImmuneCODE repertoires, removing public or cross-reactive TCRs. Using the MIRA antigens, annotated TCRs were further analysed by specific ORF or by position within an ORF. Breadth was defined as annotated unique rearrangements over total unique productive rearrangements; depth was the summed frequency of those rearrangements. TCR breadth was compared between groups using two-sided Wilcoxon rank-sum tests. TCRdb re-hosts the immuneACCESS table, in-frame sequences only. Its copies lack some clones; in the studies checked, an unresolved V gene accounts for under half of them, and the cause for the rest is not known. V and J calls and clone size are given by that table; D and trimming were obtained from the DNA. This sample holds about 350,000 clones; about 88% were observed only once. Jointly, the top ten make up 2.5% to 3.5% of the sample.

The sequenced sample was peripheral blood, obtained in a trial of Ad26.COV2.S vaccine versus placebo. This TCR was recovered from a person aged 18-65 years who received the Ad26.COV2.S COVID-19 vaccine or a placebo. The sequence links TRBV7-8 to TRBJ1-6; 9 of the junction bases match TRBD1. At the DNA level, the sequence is TGTGCCAGCAGCTATCCCGGGACAGGGCTTTCACCCCTCCACTTT. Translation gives CASSYPGTGLSPLHF.